This T cell receptor beta chain emerged from a study of T cell responses to AZD1222 COVID-19 vaccine. Worth noting for this clone: Antigen specificity is unknown. This specimen includes other DNA sequences encoding the same CDR3.

Germline CDR1 and CDR2: SGDLS and YYNGEE. CDR3 length equals 16 residues. The J segment lost 3 bases and the V segment lost 0 bases, leaving 0 bases of the junction unmatched. Study results and caveats: In the spike-specific TCR repertoire, nearly half reportedly target unmutated variant regions. Vaccine-associated CD4 TCRs spanned spike, dominant at 160-218 and 743-854. Just 5 or 6 AZD1222 recipients tested seropositive at baseline.

Only in-frame clones appear in the TCRdb table, and some are missing; sequencing was by immunoSEQ multiplex PCR. The table lists approximately 190,000 clones, roughly 92% of them singletons. The specimen was peripheral blood, collected 28 days after the second dose of the MenACWY control vaccine. This TCR was sampled from an adult who received the MenACWY meningococcal vaccine as a control. The J gene is TRBJ2-3, the V gene TRBV9, with 14 bases aligning to TRBD2. CDR3 region: CASSVGTSGRTDTQYF. Here the CDR3 DNA reads TGTGCCAGCAGCGTAGGGACTAGCGGGAGGACAGATACGCAGTATTTT.